The 8 T cell receptor beta chains listed next were all sequenced from one sample in a study of regulatory T cells in long-lasting Graves disease. This sample's time point: newly diagnosed GD, antithyroid drugs for less than 3 months. Following extraction of RNA from PBMCs, that RNA was used to make the TCR library. Both iRepertoire HTBI primers and Arm-PCR of CDR3 regions were used to build the TCR beta libraries. Each CDR3 protein is one row after TCRdb ran MiXCR on the multiplex PCR reads. The sample holds 350,000 to 450,000 distinct CDR3 sequences, 15% seen once. This sample also belongs to another study, concerning T cells in Graves' hyperthyroidism and ophthalmopathy.

Sequenced here: peripheral blood mononuclear cells (PBMCs), sampled at new diagnosis, from a patient treated with antithyroid drugs. The receptor source for this set is a woman younger than 45 with Graves disease.

The genes are TRBV6-1 and TRBJ2-1; 8 nucleotides line up with TRBD2. V gave up 6 bases and J gave up 7 bases; unmatched junction bases: 11. Germline CDR1 MNHNS, CDR2 SASEGT. CDR3 length equals 15 residues. CDR3 sequence: CASSFSGSRDNEQFF. DNA for the CDR3: TGTGCCAGCAGCTTCAGCGGGAGTAGGGATAATGAGCAGTTCTTC.

This clonotype was seen more than once but under ten times. The chain joins TRBV6-1 to TRBJ2-4, with 9 bases fitting TRBD2. J lost 4 bases, V lost 6 bases, and 7 bases had no gene match. Per germline, CDR1 MNHNS and CDR2 SASEGT. This CDR3 region has 15 residues. CDR3 sequence (DNA): TGTGCCAGCAGCCCAGAGACTAGCGGAAAAAACATTCAGTACTTC. It codes for CASSPETSGKNIQYF.

Only a few counts were recorded for this clonotype. The gene calls are TRBV7-6 and TRBJ2-7, with 13 bases fitting TRBD2. CDR3 length: 16 residues. Per the germline V gene, CDR1 is SGHVS and CDR2 is FNYEAQ. V dropped 1 base and J dropped 0; count of bases not matched to a gene: 0. The DNA of the CDR3 is TGTGCCAGCAGCTTAGGGACTAGCGGGGGCTCCTACGAGCAGTACTTC. Translated: CASSLGTSGGSYEQYF.

This clonotype appeared many times. V usage is TRBV5-1 and J usage is TRBJ2-1; TRBD2 matches at 8 bases. From germline, CDR1 is SGHRS and CDR2 YFSETQ. CDR3 size: 14 residues. Trimming cost V 7 bases and J 4 bases; bases outside gene matches: 7. The CDR3 DNA reads as TGCGCCAGCGGTAGCGGGGTGGGGTACAATGAGCAGTTCTTC. Encoded protein: CASGSGVGYNEQFF.

The gene calls are TRBV20-1 and TRBJ2-2; a weak D match, TRBD2 (5 bases). Germline V gives CDR1 DFQATT, CDR2 SNEGSKA (reference sequence). Trimming pared 6 bases from V and 2 bases from J, leaving 10 bases between. CDR3 length: 13 residues. Here the CDR3 DNA reads TGCAGTGCAACCGGGATCAACACCGGGGAGCTGTTTTTT. Translating it yields CSATGINTGELFF.

This clonotype was seen many times. The chain uses TRBV2 and TRBJ2-3; 12 nucleotides match TRBD2. The end of the DNA is better explained by TRBJ2-1, so the J call may be wrong. Germline lookup yields CDR1 SNHLY and CDR2 FYNNEI. The CDR3 runs 14 residues. The CDR3 loop reads CASKRTSGINEQFF. In DNA, the CDR3 is TGTGCCAGCAAGAGGACTAGCGGGATAAATGAGCAGTTCTTC.

This clonotype was seen at least ten times. The genes are TRBV10-3 and TRBJ2-1, with no clear D. CDR1 is ENHRY and CDR2 is SYGVKD in the germline V gene. The ends were cut back, 7 bases at V and 4 bases at J, with 8 bases in the middle. The CDR3 totals 12 residues. The CDR3 DNA reads TGTGCCATCACCGGCGGATACAATGAGCAGTTCTTC. It codes for CAITGGYNEQFF.

This clonotype has at least ten counts. The chain has TRBV6-1 and TRBJ2-3; 12 nucleotides line up with TRBD2. Germline CDR1 reads MNHNS; CDR2 reads SASEGT. J gave up 4 bases and V 8 bases, and 7 bases lay outside the gene matches. CDR3 length equals 15 residues. The DNA for the CDR3 is TGTGCCAGCGGTAGACTAGCGGGAGATTCAGATACGCAGTATTTT. Its translation is CASGRLAGDSDTQYF.